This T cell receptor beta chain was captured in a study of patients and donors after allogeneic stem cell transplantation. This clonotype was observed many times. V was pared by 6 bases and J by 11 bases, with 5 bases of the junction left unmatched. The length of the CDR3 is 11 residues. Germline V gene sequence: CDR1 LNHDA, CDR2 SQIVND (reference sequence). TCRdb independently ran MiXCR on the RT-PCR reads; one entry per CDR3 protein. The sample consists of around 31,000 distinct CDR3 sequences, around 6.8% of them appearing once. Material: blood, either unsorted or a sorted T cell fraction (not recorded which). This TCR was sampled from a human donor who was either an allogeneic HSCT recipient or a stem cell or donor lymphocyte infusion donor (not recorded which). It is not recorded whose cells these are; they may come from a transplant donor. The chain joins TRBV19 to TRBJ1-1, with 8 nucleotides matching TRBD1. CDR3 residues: CASRTAGGAFF. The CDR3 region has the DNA TGTGCCAGTAGGACCGCAGGGGGCGCTTTCTTT.